Listed below are T cell receptor beta chains from one sample, sequenced in a study of T-cell reconstitution after alpha-beta-depleted transplantation in children. TCRdb independently ran MiXCR on the PCR reads; one entry per CDR3 protein. This table holds about 300,000 distinct CDR3 sequences, nearly 8% found once. The sequenced sample was peripheral blood, obtained 360 days after TCRalphabeta/CD19-depleted stem cell transplant. These receptors were taken from a female patient aged 2 to 10 who had a stem cell transplant for Fanconi anemia, so the T cells may come from the graft donor. CDR3s include the opening cysteine and the closing phenylalanine or tryptophan. The order of the fields is D gene, clone size, J gene, V gene, CDR3 protein, CDR3 DNA. The D gene is left open where the match is weak. A row's size may be missing; if present it is once, few, many or a size class.

D gene: TRBD1; clone size: many; J gene: TRBJ2-3; V gene: TRBV20-1; CDR3 protein: CSARDRGPSDTQYF; CDR3 DNA: TGCAGTGCAAGGGACAGGGGGCCTTCAGATACGCAGTATTTT
D gene: -; clone size: -; J gene: TRBJ1-1; V gene: TRBV7-8; CDR3 protein: CASSPRRQAGWAEAFF; CDR3 DNA: TGTGCCAGCAGTCCCCGGCGGCAGGCGGGGTGGGCTGAAGCTTTCTTT
D gene: -; clone size: many; J gene: TRBJ1-2; V gene: TRBV2; CDR3 protein: CASSESGASGSYGYTF; CDR3 DNA: TGTGCCAGCAGTGAGTCCGGGGCATCGGGGAGCTATGGCTACACCTTC
D gene: -; clone size: -; J gene: TRBJ2-7; V gene: TRBV11-2; CDR3 protein: CASSRTLTGGLISYEQYF; CDR3 DNA: TGTGCCAGCAGCCGGACGCTCACAGGGGGACTAATATCCTACGAGCAGTACTTC
D gene: -; clone size: many; J gene: TRBJ2-7; V gene: TRBV25-1; CDR3 protein: CASSIGGLTYEQYF; CDR3 DNA: TGTGCCAGTTCCATAGGGGGTCTCACCTACGAGCAGTACTTC
D gene: -; clone size: -; J gene: TRBJ2-1; V gene: TRBV27; CDR3 protein: CASSFRGAGINEQFF; CDR3 DNA: TGTGCCAGCAGTTTCAGGGGGGCTGGTATCAATGAGCAGTTCTTC
D gene: -; clone size: -; J gene: TRBJ2-3; V gene: TRBV5-6; CDR3 protein: CASSLVWDTQYF; CDR3 DNA: TGTGCCAGCAGCTTGGTCTGGGATACGCAGTATTTT
D gene: TRBD1; clone size: few; J gene: TRBJ2-7; V gene: TRBV5-1; CDR3 protein: CASSKTGTGPYEQYF; CDR3 DNA: TGCGCCAGCAGCAAGACCGGGACAGGACCCTACGAGCAGTACTTC
D gene: TRBD1; clone size: few; J gene: TRBJ2-7; V gene: TRBV27; CDR3 protein: CASSSPSGQGFYEQYF; CDR3 DNA: TGTGCCAGCAGTTCCCCCTCCGGACAGGGATTCTACGAGCAGTACTTC
D gene: -; clone size: many; J gene: TRBJ1-2; V gene: TRBV6-1; CDR3 protein: CASAHEGSYGYTF; CDR3 DNA: TGTGCCAGCGCACATGAGGGAAGCTATGGCTACACCTTC
D gene: -; clone size: many; J gene: TRBJ2-3; V gene: TRBV7-3; CDR3 protein: CASSLDRADTQYF; CDR3 DNA: TGTGCCAGCAGCTTGGACAGAGCAGATACGCAGTATTTT
D gene: -; clone size: -; J gene: TRBJ2-3; V gene: TRBV20-1; CDR3 protein: CSALLMQTSTDTQYF; CDR3 DNA: TGCAGTGCTTTATTGATGCAGACTAGCACAGATACGCAGTATTTT
D gene: -; clone size: many; J gene: TRBJ2-7; V gene: TRBV27; CDR3 protein: CASSRGGPSPYEQYF; CDR3 DNA: TGTGCCAGCAGTAGAGGGGGTCCCTCCCCCTACGAGCAGTACTTC
D gene: -; clone size: many; J gene: TRBJ2-3; V gene: TRBV15; CDR3 protein: CATSRDVAPGTQYF; CDR3 DNA: TGTGCCACCAGCAGAGACGTGGCCCCCGGGACGCAGTATTTT
D gene: -; clone size: many; J gene: TRBJ2-3; V gene: TRBV11-1; CDR3 protein: CASMETGQPWLTSTDTQYF; CDR3 DNA: TGTGCCAGCATGGAGACGGGCCAGCCGTGGTTAACTAGCACAGATACGCAGTATTTT
D gene: -; clone size: many; J gene: TRBJ2-3; V gene: TRBV7-3; CDR3 protein: CASSTNRGEQYF; CDR3 DNA: TGTGCCAGCAGCACAAATCGGGGCGAGCAGTATTTT
D gene: -; clone size: many; J gene: TRBJ2-1; V gene: TRBV6-5; CDR3 protein: CASSYLTDMGYNEQFF; CDR3 DNA: TGTGCCAGCAGTTATTTGACTGATATGGGGTACAATGAGCAGTTCTTC
D gene: -; clone size: -; J gene: TRBJ2-3; V gene: TRBV7-9; CDR3 protein: CASSLPLGQTDTQYF; CDR3 DNA: TGTGCCAGCAGCTTACCCCTTGGACAGACAGATACGCAGTATTTT
D gene: TRBD2; clone size: many; J gene: TRBJ2-7; V gene: TRBV25-1; CDR3 protein: CASSDLAGSSYEQYF; CDR3 DNA: TGTGCCAGCAGTGATCTAGCGGGATCTTCCTACGAGCAGTACTTC
D gene: -; clone size: -; J gene: TRBJ2-6; V gene: TRBV11-2; CDR3 protein: CASSSYRAVSGANVLTF; CDR3 DNA: TGTGCCAGCAGCTCGTACCGGGCCGTCTCTGGGGCCAACGTCCTGACTTTC
D gene: -; clone size: few; J gene: TRBJ1-1; V gene: TRBV19; CDR3 protein: CASSKVAGQITEAFF; CDR3 DNA: TGTGCCAGTAGTAAAGTGGCAGGCCAGATCACTGAAGCTTTCTTT
D gene: -; clone size: many; J gene: TRBJ1-2; V gene: TRBV5-1; CDR3 protein: CASSFGQTESGYTF; CDR3 DNA: TGCGCCAGCAGCTTCGGACAGACCGAATCTGGCTACACCTTC
D gene: -; clone size: -; J gene: TRBJ2-3; V gene: TRBV5-4; CDR3 protein: CASSLAPTDTQYF; CDR3 DNA: TGTGCCAGCAGCTTGGCCCCGACAGATACGCAGTATTTT
D gene: -; clone size: -; J gene: TRBJ2-1; V gene: TRBV20-1; CDR3 protein: CSARDSGVSDEQFF; CDR3 DNA: TGCAGTGCTAGAGATTCCGGGGTTAGCGATGAGCAGTTCTTC
D gene: TRBD2; clone size: -; J gene: TRBJ2-7; V gene: TRBV9; CDR3 protein: CASSPQAGPSYEQYF; CDR3 DNA: TGTGCCAGCAGCCCGCAAGCGGGGCCATCCTACGAGCAGTACTTC
D gene: TRBD1; clone size: many; J gene: TRBJ2-2; V gene: TRBV28; CDR3 protein: CASSRQGLILTGELFF; CDR3 DNA: TGTGCCAGCAGTAGACAGGGCCTAATACTTACCGGGGAGCTGTTTTTT
D gene: -; clone size: -; J gene: TRBJ1-6; V gene: TRBV11-2; CDR3 protein: CASSLSISSEPSYNSPLHF; CDR3 DNA: TGTGCCAGCAGCTTAAGTATTAGCAGTGAACCTTCTTATAATTCACCCCTCCACTTT
D gene: TRBD1; clone size: many; J gene: TRBJ1-2; V gene: TRBV12-3/TRBV12-4; CDR3 protein: CASSWTGMDYGYTF; CDR3 DNA: TGTGCCAGCAGTTGGACAGGGATGGACTATGGCTACACCTTC
D gene: TRBD2; clone size: -; J gene: TRBJ2-3; V gene: TRBV14; CDR3 protein: CASSQGTSGVTDTQYF; CDR3 DNA: TGTGCCAGCAGCCAAGGGACTAGCGGGGTCACAGATACGCAGTATTTT
D gene: -; clone size: -; J gene: TRBJ2-7; V gene: TRBV2; CDR3 protein: CASKTQFGGAYEQYF; CDR3 DNA: TGTGCCAGCAAAACCCAATTTGGCGGGGCCTACGAGCAGTACTTC
D gene: TRBD2; clone size: few; J gene: TRBJ2-7; V gene: TRBV7-2; CDR3 protein: CASSLTSVGRAVYEQYF; CDR3 DNA: TGTGCCAGCAGCTTAACCTCGGTCGGGAGGGCCGTCTACGAGCAGTACTTC
D gene: -; clone size: many; J gene: TRBJ2-3; V gene: TRBV6-1; CDR3 protein: CASFRRPTDTQYF; CDR3 DNA: TGTGCCAGCTTCAGGAGGCCCACAGATACGCAGTATTTT
D gene: -; clone size: many; J gene: TRBJ1-1; V gene: TRBV7-9; CDR3 protein: CASSSWGPEGAEAFF; CDR3 DNA: TGTGCCAGCAGCTCGTGGGGCCCAGAAGGCGCTGAAGCTTTCTTT
D gene: TRBD2; clone size: many; J gene: TRBJ2-5; V gene: TRBV20-1; CDR3 protein: CSADLLAVAQETQYF; CDR3 DNA: TGCAGTGCTGATTTACTAGCGGTAGCTCAAGAGACCCAGTACTTC
D gene: -; clone size: -; J gene: TRBJ1-4; V gene: TRBV7-9; CDR3 protein: CASSFREGSNEKLFF; CDR3 DNA: TGTGCCAGCAGCTTTCGGGAGGGGTCAAATGAAAAACTGTTTTTT
D gene: -; clone size: -; J gene: TRBJ2-3; V gene: TRBV18; CDR3 protein: CASSSLRDGDTDTQYF; CDR3 DNA: TGTGCCAGCTCATCCCTCCGGGACGGAGACACAGATACGCAGTATTTT
D gene: -; clone size: -; J gene: TRBJ2-3; V gene: TRBV27; CDR3 protein: CASSFLWEGADTQYF; CDR3 DNA: TGTGCCAGCAGTTTCTTGTGGGAGGGGGCAGATACGCAGTATTTT
D gene: -; clone size: few; J gene: TRBJ2-4; V gene: TRBV3-1; CDR3 protein: CASSQAPIGGGSLNIQYF; CDR3 DNA: TGTGCCAGCAGCCAAGCCCCCATTGGGGGAGGTTCCTTAAACATTCAGTACTTC
D gene: -; clone size: few; J gene: TRBJ2-3; V gene: TRBV28; CDR3 protein: CASSHRNRFITDTQYF; CDR3 DNA: TGTGCCAGCAGTCACAGAAACAGGTTTATCACAGATACGCAGTATTTT
D gene: -; clone size: -; J gene: TRBJ2-5; V gene: TRBV11-2; CDR3 protein: CASSLISRGGSGLQETQYF; CDR3 DNA: TGTGCCAGCAGCTTAATCTCGCGTGGGGGTTCGGGTCTACAAGAGACCCAGTACTTC
D gene: -; clone size: -; J gene: TRBJ1-6; V gene: TRBV2; CDR3 protein: CASIGSTNSPLHF; CDR3 DNA: TGTGCCAGCATAGGGTCAACGAATTCACCCCTCCACTTT
D gene: -; clone size: few; J gene: TRBJ1-3; V gene: TRBV6-2/TRBV6-3; CDR3 protein: CASRLLQGYGNTIYF; CDR3 DNA: TGTGCCAGCAGACTACTCCAGGGGTATGGAAACACCATATATTTT
D gene: TRBD1; clone size: many; J gene: TRBJ1-1; V gene: TRBV7-9; CDR3 protein: CASSPKRTGRMNTEAFF; CDR3 DNA: TGTGCCAGCAGCCCTAAACGGACAGGGCGTATGAACACTGAAGCTTTCTTT
D gene: -; clone size: many; J gene: TRBJ2-2; V gene: TRBV6-2/TRBV6-3; CDR3 protein: CASSRFGSGELFF; CDR3 DNA: TGTGCCAGCAGCCGTTTTGGGTCCGGGGAGCTGTTTTTT
D gene: TRBD2; clone size: few; J gene: TRBJ2-1; V gene: TRBV5-4; CDR3 protein: CASSFSGLGLSEQFF; CDR3 DNA: TGTGCCAGCAGCTTCTCGGGACTAGGACTGAGTGAGCAGTTCTTC
D gene: -; clone size: many; J gene: TRBJ2-1; V gene: TRBV20-1; CDR3 protein: CSASGGGYNEQFF; CDR3 DNA: TGCAGTGCTAGCGGGGGAGGCTACAATGAGCAGTTCTTC
D gene: -; clone size: many; J gene: TRBJ1-2; V gene: TRBV6-6; CDR3 protein: CASSYEAGYTF; CDR3 DNA: TGTGCCAGCAGTTACGAGGCTGGCTACACCTTC
D gene: TRBD1; clone size: many; J gene: TRBJ1-2; V gene: TRBV10-2; CDR3 protein: CASSLRTGDGYTF; CDR3 DNA: TGCGCCAGCAGTCTTCGGACAGGGGATGGCTACACCTTC
D gene: TRBD1; clone size: many; J gene: TRBJ2-2; V gene: TRBV18; CDR3 protein: CASSRQGPATGELFF; CDR3 DNA: TGTGCCAGCTCCCGACAGGGACCGGCGACCGGGGAGCTGTTTTTT
D gene: -; clone size: -; J gene: TRBJ1-3; V gene: TRBV7-2; CDR3 protein: CASSGRSGNTIYF; CDR3 DNA: TGTGCCAGCAGCGGGCGGTCTGGAAACACCATATATTTT
D gene: -; clone size: many; J gene: TRBJ1-4; V gene: TRBV6-5; CDR3 protein: CASSPRGGKLFF; CDR3 DNA: TGTGCCAGCTCTCCCCGGGGAGGAAAACTGTTTTTT
D gene: -; clone size: many; J gene: TRBJ2-3; V gene: TRBV5-1; CDR3 protein: CASSSRTDTQYF; CDR3 DNA: TGCGCCAGCAGTTCCCGCACAGATACGCAGTATTTT
D gene: TRBD1; clone size: -; J gene: TRBJ1-4; V gene: TRBV7-8; CDR3 protein: CASSFLTGGYEKLFF; CDR3 DNA: TGTGCCAGCAGCTTCCTGACAGGGGGCTATGAAAAACTGTTTTTT
D gene: -; clone size: -; J gene: TRBJ1-1; V gene: TRBV7-9; CDR3 protein: CASRTPLDTEAFF; CDR3 DNA: TGTGCCAGCCGGACACCCCTGGACACTGAAGCTTTCTTT